This entry is about one TCR beta chain. This specimen comes from a study of cytomegalovirus exposure and HLA in healthy donors. Germline-derived CDR1 and CDR2 are SGHVS and FQNEAQ. V shed 4 bases and J shed 4 bases, with 8 bases lying between them. The length of the CDR3 is 13 residues. PCR employed 60 Vbeta and 13 Jbeta primers. Using immunoSEQ multiplex PCR, the repertoire was profiled, and TCRdb retains in-frame clones only, with some absent. In the table there are under 200,000 clones, roughly 80% of which are singletons. V and J are TRBV7-8 and TRBJ1-5; maybe TRBD1 (5 bases). The clonotype originates from a woman between 25 and 40 years old in good health and CMV-seropositive. Specimen: PBMCs. The CDR3 bases are TGTGCCAGCAGCTCTACAGGAAATCAGCCCCAGCATTTT. This gives the protein CASSSTGNQPQHF. Looking up the rest from reference TRBV7-8 and TRBJ1-5 gives the full variable domain: GAGVSQSPRYKVAKRGQDVALRCDPISGHVSLFWYQQALGQGPEFLTYFQNEAQLDKSGLPSDRFFAERPEGSVSTLKIQRTQQEDSAVYLCASSSTGNQPQHFGDGTRLSIL.